The next 32 T cell receptor beta chains were all read from a single sample in a study of blood T cell repertoires in COVID-19 (TCRdb year 2020). Library preparation employed the immunoSEQ multiplex PCR assay. As stored in TCRdb, this immuneACCESS dataset retains in-frame rearrangements with V and J assigned. A fraction of the clones does not appear; measured against another copy, unresolved V genes explain less than half of the discrepancy, and the remainder lacks a known reason. The sample has under 95,000 clones on record, around 90% of them singletons. Roughly 4.6% of the sample is taken by the ten largest. The sequenced sample was peripheral blood. The receptors originated from a human donor in a cohort sampled during active COVID-19.

The chain recombines TRBV7-2 with TRBJ2-2, with D unclear. Trimming removed 5 bases from V and 2 bases from J, with 6 bases in between. The CDR3 has 13 amino acids. Germline CDR1 and CDR2: SGHTA and FQGNSA. CDR3 nucleotides: TGTGCCAGCAGCAGTAGCAACACCGGGGAGCTGTTTTTT. It encodes CASSSSNTGELFF.

V and J are TRBV6-2 or TRBV6-3 and TRBJ2-5; 7 bases match TRBD2. V shed 0 bases and J 5 bases; nucleotides not matched to a gene: 6. The germline V gene encodes CDR1 MNHEY and CDR2 SVGEGT. This CDR3 spans 15 amino acids. CDR3 protein: CASSYSGGGMETQYF. CDR3 nucleotide sequence: TGTGCCAGCAGTTACTCGGGGGGGGGAATGGAGACCCAGTACTTC.

This chain connects TRBV5-4 to TRBJ1-1; TRBD1 might be the D (5 bases). The CDR3 spans 15 residues. CDR1 and CDR2 (germline): SGHNT, YYREEE (reference sequence). Trimming took 2 bases from V and 1 from J, leaving 12 bases between them. CDR3 protein: CASSFNGGRNTEAFF. CDR3 bases: TGTGCCAGCAGCTTCAACGGGGGACGGAACACTGAAGCTTTCTTT.

The DNA for the CDR3 is TGTGCCAGCAGCAAAGCCCCCCGGACTAGCGGGAGTTCCTTTGGGGAGCAGTTCTTC. Its protein is CASSKAPRTSGSSFGEQFF. The V call is TRBV21-1, the J call TRBJ2-1; the tabulated D call, TRBD2, remains unverified against the DNA. TRBV21-1 is a pseudogene locus. This CDR3 spans 19 amino acids.

The V gene is TRBV7-2, the J gene TRBJ2-5, with a weak D call TRBD2 (7 bases). This CDR3 is 15 amino acids long. Deletions cut 1 base from V and 5 bases from J, with 14 bases between. Germline-derived CDR1 and CDR2 are SGHTA and FQGNSA. Here the CDR3 DNA reads TGTGCCAGCAGCTTAGTTACTAGGGGGGGGGAGACCCAGTACTTC. It codes for CASSLVTRGGETQYF.

This chain joins TRBV4-2 and TRBJ2-7, with 9 positions matching TRBD2. This CDR3 spans 17 amino acids. CDR1 and CDR2 (germline): LGHNA, YNFKEQ. The J segment lost 2 bases and the V segment lost 0 bases, leaving 8 bases of the junction unmatched. CDR3 coding DNA: TGTGCCAGCAGCCAAGATTATAGCGGGAGTTTTACCTACGAGCAGTACTTC. It yields the protein CASSQDYSGSFTYEQYF.

The V and J genes are TRBV7-6 and TRBJ2-2, with D hard to call. CDR3 length: 15 residues. The V end was cut by 4 bases, the J end by 7 bases, with 16 bases between. From germline, CDR1 is SGHVS and CDR2 FNYEAQ. CDR3 DNA: TGTGCCAGCAGCTCCTACGACACGGCTGTCGGGGAGCTGTTTTTT. Amino acids: CASSSYDTAVGELFF. Combining the CDR3 with reference TRBV7-6 and TRBJ2-2 gives the whole variable domain GAGVSQSPRYKVTKRGQDVALRCDPISGHVSLYWYRQALGQGPEFLTYFNYEAQQDKSGLPNDRFSAERPEGSISTLTIQRTEQRDSAMYRCASSSYDTAVGELFFGEGSRLTVL.

The J gene is TRBJ1-1, the V gene TRBV28; 10 bases agree with TRBD1. CDR1 is MDHEN and CDR2 is SYDVKM in the germline V gene. J gave up 5 bases and V 7 bases, and 7 bases lay outside the gene matches. This CDR3 contains 14 residues. Here the CDR3 reads CASTGQGVRTEAFF. CDR3 bases: TGTGCCAGCACCGGACAGGGGGTAAGGACTGAAGCTTTCTTT.

This clone was seen once. The chain uses TRBV3-1 (or the pseudogene TRBV3-2) and TRBJ1-5, with D possibly TRBD1 on 5 matching bases. V gave up 4 bases and J gave up 1 base, with 17 bases separating them. Per germline, CDR1 LGHDT and CDR2 YNNKEL (reference sequence). The CDR3 loop spans 17 amino acids. The CDR3 DNA reads TGTGCCAGCAGCCCCACCGGCGGGGCCCTAAGCAATCAGCCCCAGCATTTT. Residues: CASSPTGGALSNQPQHF.

The CDR3: CASSLASDSSSYNEQFF. In DNA form, the CDR3 reads TGTGCCAGCAGCTTAGCGAGCGATTCCAGCTCCTACAATGAGCAGTTCTTC. The genes are TRBV7-9 and TRBJ2-1; D gene unclear. V dropped 0 bases and J dropped 0 bases, with 12 bases sitting between them. CDR3 size: 17 residues. Germline V lookup: CDR1 SEHNR, CDR2 FQNEAQ (reference sequence).

The rearrangement uses TRBV14 and TRBJ1-1; 9 bases map to TRBD1. This CDR3 has 14 residues. The V gene end was trimmed by 4 bases and the J gene end by 5 bases; junction bases not matched to a gene: 5. The germline V gene has CDR1 SGHDN and CDR2 FVKESK. CDR3 region: CASSLTGTGTEAFF. The CDR3 region has the DNA TGTGCCAGCAGCCTTACCGGGACAGGGACTGAAGCTTTCTTT. Drawing the rest from reference TRBV14 and TRBJ1-1, the complete variable domain is EAGVTQFPSHSVIEKGQTVTLRCDPISGHDNLYWYRRVMGKEIKFLLHFVKESKQDESGMPNNRFLAERTGGTYSTLKVQPAELEDSGVYFCASSLTGTGTEAFFGQGTRLTVV.

This chain connects TRBV28 to TRBJ1-2; D possibly corresponds to TRBD1 (6 bases). V lost 3 bases and J lost 8, with 13 bases in between. The CDR3 has 13 amino acids. CDR1 is MDHEN, CDR2 SYDVKM, per germline. Here the CDR3 reads CASSFTGISGYTF. CDR3 bases: TGTGCCAGCAGTTTCACAGGGATCAGCGGCTACACCTTC.

This chain joins TRBV28 and TRBJ2-6; D is undetermined. CDR1 and CDR2 from the germline V gene are MDHEN and SYDVKM. This CDR3 spans 13 amino acids. V lost 2 bases, J lost 4 bases, and 3 bases lay in between. The CDR3 loop reads CASSLPGANVLTF. In DNA form, the CDR3 reads TGTGCCAGCAGTTTACCGGGGGCCAACGTCCTGACTTTC.

This clone was observed a single time. This rearrangement joins TRBV19 to TRBJ1-2; 11 bases line up with TRBD1. Trimming removed 1 base from V and 4 bases from J; junction bases left unmatched: 2. CDR3 size: 15 residues. CDR1 and CDR2 from the germline V gene are LNHDA and SQIVND (reference sequence). The CDR3 sequence is CASSIGTGGTYGYTF. CDR3 bases: TGTGCCAGTAGTATAGGGACAGGGGGCACCTATGGCTACACCTTC.

The chain recombines TRBV6-5 with TRBJ1-4, with D maybe TRBD1 (6 bases). The V end lost 5 bases, the J end lost 7 bases, and 17 bases lay between the germline ends. Per germline, CDR1 MNHEY and CDR2 SVGAGI. The CDR3 length is 15 residues. CDR3 DNA: TGTGCCAGCAGTCACCTCGTGAGGGGGAGTGAAAAACTGTTTTTT. Its protein is CASSHLVRGSEKLFF.

This chain joins TRBV11-2 and TRBJ1-2, with D possibly being TRBD1 (5 bases). Germline V lookup: CDR1 SGHAT, CDR2 FQNNGV. This CDR3 region has 11 residues. V shed 8 bases and J shed 7 bases, with 11 bases lying between them. The CDR3 nucleotides are TGTGCCAGCCGGGGGGGTGGTGGCTACACCTTC. Amino acids: CASRGGGGYTF.

The chain recombines TRBV5-1 with TRBJ2-7; 7 nucleotides line up with TRBD1. This CDR3 has 13 amino acids. CDR1 SGHRS and CDR2 YFSETQ come from the germline V gene. V lost 4 bases to trimming and J lost 4 bases; unmatched junction nucleotides: 5. The DNA for the CDR3 is TGCGCCAGCAGCCGGGACAGAGCGTACGAGCAGTACTTC. Translation: CASSRDRAYEQYF. The full variable domain, its missing parts supplied by reference TRBV5-1 and TRBJ2-7, is KAGVTQTPRYLIKTRGQQVTLSCSPISGHRSVSWYQQTPGQGLQFLFEYFSETQRNKGNFPGRFSGRQFSNSRSEMNVSTLELGDSALYLCASSRDRAYEQYFGPGTRLTVT.

This chain joins TRBV29-1 and TRBJ1-1, with TRBD1 identical over 8 bases. The CDR3 is 12 amino acids. After removal of 6 bases from V and 5 bases from J, the junction contained 5 bases not matched to a gene. Germline-derived CDR1 and CDR2 are SQVTM and ANQGSEA. The CDR3 nucleotides are TGCAGCGTCGGAGACAGGGGAACTGAAGCTTTCTTT. Protein product: CSVGDRGTEAFF.

The rearrangement links TRBV19 to TRBJ1-2, with D perhaps matching TRBD1 (6 bases). CDR3 length: 15 amino acids. Trimming pared 7 bases from V and 1 base from J, leaving 16 bases between. Germline V gene sequence: CDR1 LNHDA, CDR2 SQIVND (reference sequence). The CDR3 DNA sequence: TGTGCCAGTACCAGTCGGACAGCACTTAACTATGGCTACACCTTC. Protein: CASTSRTALNYGYTF.

The rearrangement links TRBV10-3 to TRBJ1-2, with TRBD1 identical over 12 bases. The V gene end was trimmed by 5 bases and the J gene end by 5 bases; junction bases not matched to a gene: 9. Germline loops: CDR1 ENHRY, CDR2 SYGVKD. There are 16 residues in the CDR3. The CDR3 nucleotides are TGTGCCATCAGTCCCGGGGGGACAGGGGGCATTTATGGCTACACCTTC. Translation gives CAISPGGTGGIYGYTF.

The chain recombines TRBV28 with TRBJ2-3, with 9 bases matching TRBD2. V trimming: 3 bases; J trimming: 2 bases; junction bases outside the gene matches: 6. There are 16 residues in the CDR3. CDR1 is MDHEN, CDR2 SYDVKM, per germline. In nucleotides, the CDR3 is TGTGCCAGCAGTTTTTCCAGCGGGGGGTACACAGATACGCAGTATTTT. Amino acid sequence: CASSFSSGGYTDTQYF. The entire variable domain, with the rest obtained from reference TRBV28 and TRBJ2-3, is as follows: DVKVTQSSRYLVKRTGEKVFLECVQDMDHENMFWYRQDPGLGLRLIYFSYDVKMKEKGDIPEGYSVSREKKERFSLILESASTNQTSMYLCASSFSSGGYTDTQYFGPGTRLTVL.

This chain joins TRBV30 and TRBJ2-1, with TRBD2 matching 8 bases. The germline V gene has CDR1 GTSNPN and CDR2 SVGIG (reference sequence). The V gene end was trimmed by 8 bases and the J gene end by 4 bases; junction bases not matched to a gene: 13. CDR3 length: 15 residues. As DNA, the CDR3 is TGTGCCAGTACCCGTGGGCGGGGGGATTACAATGAGCAGTTCTTC. This gives the protein CASTRGRGDYNEQFF.

Of note for this clone: Other DNA variants within this sample encode the same CDR3. The chain uses TRBV7-2 and TRBJ2-1, with 7 nucleotides matching TRBD1. J lost 1 base, V lost 0 bases, and 3 bases had no gene match. CDR1 is SGHTA and CDR2 is FQGNSA in the germline V gene. The CDR3 length is 16 residues. The CDR3 coding sequence is TGTGCCAGCAGCTTAGCAGGGGGCACGTCCTACAATGAGCAGTTCTTC. It translates to CASSLAGGTSYNEQFF.

On this clone itself: An end of the junction differs from the germline gene, which may be a read error. The J gene is TRBJ2-7, the V gene TRBV6-6; TRBD1 aligns across 9 bases. The CDR3 is made up of 15 amino acids. The germline V gene has CDR1 MNHNY and CDR2 SVGAGI (reference sequence). For the CDR3, the DNA is TGTGCCAGCAGGATTACAGGGGGCGCCTCCAACGAGCAGTACTTC. The encoded protein is CASRITGGASNEQYF.

This chain uses TRBV5-8 with TRBJ2-5; TRBD1 might be the D (5 bases). This CDR3 is 14 amino acids long. Germline CDR1 reads SGHTS; CDR2 reads YDEGEE. The V end was cut by 1 base, the J end by 1 base, with 8 bases between. This chain's CDR3 is CASSLTGVQETQYF. CDR3 bases: TGTGCCAGCAGCTTGACAGGTGTCCAAGAGACCCAGTACTTC.

This chain connects TRBV19 to TRBJ1-3; D is possibly TRBD1 (5 bases). V lost 3 bases and J lost 0, with 15 bases in between. The CDR3 extends over 17 amino acids. Germline CDR1 is LNHDA and CDR2 is SQIVND (reference sequence). This chain's CDR3 is CASSIRDGRDSGNTIYF. The CDR3 DNA sequence: TGTGCCAGTAGTATCAGGGACGGGAGGGACTCTGGAAACACCATATATTTT.

J is TRBJ1-2 and V is TRBV9, with D maybe TRBD1 (6 bases). From germline, CDR1 is SGDLS and CDR2 YYNGEE. The CDR3 has 14 amino acids. Trimming removed 3 bases from V and 8 bases from J, with 17 bases in between. CDR3 coding DNA: TGTGCCAGCAGCGCTACTTCACAGGGAGACGGCTACACCTTC. Translation gives CASSATSQGDGYTF.

The genes are TRBV6-5 and TRBJ2-1, with TRBD2 matching 10 bases. With V trimmed by 2 bases and J by 3 bases, 4 bases remained unmatched. Per the germline V gene, CDR1 is MNHEY and CDR2 is SVGAGI. The CDR3 has 16 amino acids. The CDR3 DNA is TGTGCCAGCAGTTACAGGACTAGCGGAAACTACAATGAGCAGTTCTTC. Translation: CASSYRTSGNYNEQFF.

The chain couples TRBV21-1 to TRBJ1-4; TRBD1 reflects the table's D call only, with no check against the DNA. TRBV21-1 is tagged as a pseudogene. This CDR3 is built from 17 residues. The CDR3 sequence: CASSSRDRGENNEKLFF. The CDR3 nucleotides read TGTGCCAGCAGCAGCCGGGACAGGGGTGAGAATAATGAAAAACTGTTTTTT.

This sequence joins TRBV5-1 and TRBJ2-3; the match to TRBD2 covers 7 bases. The CDR3 is made up of 14 amino acids. The J segment lost 1 base and the V segment lost 1 base, leaving 0 bases of the junction unmatched. CDR1 is SGHRS and CDR2 is YFSETQ in the germline V gene. In DNA form, the CDR3 reads TGCGCCAGCAGCTTGACTAGCGGCACAGATACGCAGTATTTT. This codes for CASSLTSGTDTQYF.

A single count supports this clone. The V call is TRBV9, the J call TRBJ2-5, with 11 positions matching TRBD2. This CDR3 has 16 amino acids. Looked up from germline, CDR1 is SGDLS and CDR2 is YYNGEE. The trim removed 0 bases at V and 6 bases at J, leaving 7 bases unmatched. In DNA form, the CDR3 reads TGTGCCAGCAGCGTAGGTAGCGGGAGGGCCGTACAGACCCAGTACTTC. Its translation is CASSVGSGRAVQTQYF.

This chain uses TRBV5-1 with TRBJ2-3; tentatively, D is TRBD2 (6 bases). V was cut by 4 bases and J by 2 bases, with 23 bases left in between. The CDR3 spans 18 residues. Per germline, CDR1 SGHRS and CDR2 YFSETQ. Written as DNA, the CDR3 is TGCGCCAGCAGCCCAACTATGACGGGAGCATCGAACACAGATACGCAGTATTTT. Encoded protein: CASSPTMTGASNTDTQYF. The whole variable domain, remainder taken from reference TRBV5-1 and TRBJ2-3, is KAGVTQTPRYLIKTRGQQVTLSCSPISGHRSVSWYQQTPGQGLQFLFEYFSETQRNKGNFPGRFSGRQFSNSRSEMNVSTLELGDSALYLCASSPTMTGASNTDTQYFGPGTRLTVL.